The text below deals with one T cell receptor (beta chain). Its antigen remains unknown. The source of the sample is a study of T cells in Graves' hyperthyroidism and ophthalmopathy. Study findings and constraints: Most clonotypes that expanded in the thyroid above 0.001 also showed up in blood.

Amplification targeted TCR beta CDR3 regions from RNA transcripts. Using the HTBI primer set, a first-round RT-PCR was run on the TCR CDR3. Each CDR3 protein is one row after TCRdb ran MiXCR on the multiplex PCR reads. The sample lists approximately 95,000 distinct CDR3 sequences, 35% to 45% seen once, with about 9.4% in the top ten. The CDR3 contains 15 residues. The ends lost 8 bases at V and 4 bases at J; junction bases unmatched: 10. In germline, CDR1 is SGHTA, CDR2 FQGNSA. Specimen: peripheral blood or thyroid tissue (not recorded which). The receptor comes from a woman between 25 and 40 years old with Graves' hyperthyroidism. J is TRBJ2-7 and V is TRBV7-2; 11 bases map to TRBD1. The CDR3 loop reads CASSPPGTGGYEQYF. The CDR3 bases are TGTGCCAGCTCACCACCCGGGACAGGGGGTTACGAGCAGTACTTC.